The rows below give T cell receptor beta chains drawn from one sample of a study of regulatory T cells in long-lasting Graves disease. TCRdb reprocessed the multiplex PCR reads with MiXCR, giving one entry per CDR3 protein. The sample comprises 350,000 to 550,000 distinct CDR3 sequences, 14% of which are singletons, and approximately 15% rests with the top ten. These data are also associated with another study on T cells in Graves' hyperthyroidism and ophthalmopathy.

Specimen: peripheral blood mononuclear cells (PBMCs), collected at new diagnosis, from a patient treated with antithyroid drugs. All receptors derive from a woman aged 45-65 years with Graves disease. The CDR3 runs from the conserved cysteine through the conserved F or W. A D gene is named only where the DNA matches it firmly. The size entry is marked missing in some rows and otherwise reads once, few, many or a size class.

v_gene	abundance	j_gene	d_gene	CDR3nt	CDR3aa
TRBV5-1	many	TRBJ2-3	TRBD2	TGCGCCAGCAGCAGCCCGGGACTAGCGGGAGGAGGTTCCCATACAGATACGCAGTATTTT	CASSSPGLAGGGSHTDTQYF
TRBV5-4	NA	TRBJ2-3	NA	TGTGCCAGCAGCTTTAAGGGGGAGGGCACAGATACGCAGTATTTT	CASSFKGEGTDTQYF
TRBV12-5	many	TRBJ2-5	NA	TGTGCTAGTGGTATGGGACGGGACACCGAGACCCAGTACTTC	CASGMGRDTETQYF
TRBV7-9	NA	TRBJ1-2	TRBD1	TGTGCCAGCAGCTCCGCTAACAGGGGGGCTAACTATGGCTACACCTTC	CASSSANRGANYGYTF
TRBV11-2	many	TRBJ2-5	NA	TGTGCCAGCAGCATACAGGGTGGGCAAGAGACCCAGTACTTC	CASSIQGGQETQYF
TRBV10-3	NA	TRBJ2-7	TRBD2	TGTGCCACTTTGGGACTAGCGGGAGCGGACGAGCAGTACTTC	CATLGLAGADEQYF
TRBV20-1	many	TRBJ2-1	NA	TGCAGTGCAAACGCACTAGCCAGCTCCCTCGGTGAGCAGTTCTTC	CSANALASSLGEQFF
TRBV7-2	many	TRBJ2-7	NA	TGTGCCAGCAGCTTAGGAGCCGAGTCCACCTACGAGCAGTACTTC	CASSLGAESTYEQYF
TRBV2	many	TRBJ2-1	NA	TGTGCCAGCAGTGACCCTATCCACTACAATGAGCAGTTCTTC	CASSDPIHYNEQFF
TRBV20-1	NA	TRBJ2-1	NA	TGCAGTGCTAGGGACCCGACAGAGGGGAATGAGCAGTTCTTC	CSARDPTEGNEQFF
TRBV2	few	TRBJ2-6	TRBD1	TGTGCCAGCAGTGGAACAACAGGGGCTGGGGCCAACGTCCTGACTTTC	CASSGTTGAGANVLTF
TRBV6-1	few	TRBJ2-1	TRBD2	TGTGCCAGCAGTGAAGCGGGACTAGCGGCTTTCTACAATGAGCAGTTCTTC	CASSEAGLAAFYNEQFF
TRBV9	NA	TRBJ1-1	NA	TGTGCCAGCAGCCCGGGGTGGGGAACTGAAGCTTTCTTT	CASSPGWGTEAFF
TRBV4-1	NA	TRBJ1-3	NA	TGCGCCAGCAGCCTACCCCAGGGGCGAGGAAACACCATATATTTT	CASSLPQGRGNTIYF
TRBV7-2	few	TRBJ2-7	NA	TGTGCCGGCAGCGAATCAGGGTTTGGGCAGCAGTACTTC	CAGSESGFGQQYF
TRBV9	NA	TRBJ1-5	NA	TGTGCCAGCAGCGTAGAGGCATTTCAGCCCCAGCATTTT	CASSVEAFQPQHF
TRBV5-1	few	TRBJ2-1	NA	TGCGCCAGCAGCTTGTTTAATCAGGGGTCTGGCTCCGACAGGGAGCAGTTCTTC	CASSLFNQGSGSDREQFF
TRBV2	many	TRBJ1-5	NA	TGTGCCAGCAGTGTTGGGGTTAGCAATCAGCCCCAGCATTTT	CASSVGVSNQPQHF
TRBV28	many	TRBJ1-5	NA	TGTGCCAGCAGTTCTGTGGAGAGGTGGCAGCCCCAGCATTTT	CASSSVERWQPQHF
TRBV3-1	many	TRBJ2-7	TRBD2	TGTGCCAGCAGCCAAGATGGGACTAGCGGCCCCTTGGCCTACGAGCAGTACTTC	CASSQDGTSGPLAYEQYF
TRBV2	few	TRBJ2-7	TRBD2	TGTGCCAGCAGTGAAGCGGTGATCGGGGGGGGCGAGCAGTACTTC	CASSEAVIGGGEQYF
TRBV7-9	many	TRBJ2-7	TRBD2	TGTGCCAGCAGTCCTAGCGGGAGGCCCTACGAGCAGTACTTC	CASSPSGRPYEQYF
TRBV11-2	many	TRBJ2-3	NA	TGTGCCAGCAGCTTAATTGGGGGTATTACAGATACGCAGTATTTT	CASSLIGGITDTQYF
TRBV10-1	many	TRBJ2-3	NA	TGCGCCAGCAGTGAGTCCGAGGGGGGACTCACAGATACGCAGTATTTT	CASSESEGGLTDTQYF
TRBV5-1	few	TRBJ2-2	NA	TGCGCCAGCAGCCCGCAGACCCACACCGGGGAGCTGTTTTTT	CASSPQTHTGELFF
TRBV3-1	many	TRBJ2-3	TRBD1	TGTGCCAGCAGCCAAGCCAGGGGGTGGACAGGGAGCACAGATACGCAGTATTTT	CASSQARGWTGSTDTQYF
TRBV2	NA	TRBJ2-7	NA	TGTGCCAGCACCCGACAGGCTGGAGAGCAGTACTTC	CASTRQAGEQYF
TRBV18	many	TRBJ1-5	TRBD1	TGTGCCAGCTCTCCAACAGGGGACAGGGCCCAGCATTTT	CASSPTGDRAQHF
TRBV30	NA	TRBJ2-7	NA	TGTGCCTGGAGTCTGTTTAGTGGCGCCTCCTACGAGCAGTACTTC	CAWSLFSGASYEQYF
TRBV5-1	few	TRBJ2-3	NA	TGCGCCAGCAGCTTGGCCATTGGAGCGGGCACAGATACGCAGTATTTT	CASSLAIGAGTDTQYF
TRBV12-3/TRBV12-4	many	TRBJ2-1	TRBD2	TGTGCCAGCAGTTTTCTAGCGGGAGACGTCAATGAGCAGTTCTTC	CASSFLAGDVNEQFF
TRBV25-1	NA	TRBJ2-1	NA	TGTGCCAGCAGTGATACAGGGATCTACAATGAGCAGTTCTTC	CASSDTGIYNEQFF
TRBV6-2/TRBV6-3	few	TRBJ2-5	TRBD1	TGTGCCAGCAGCCAGGGACAGGGGGCTGCAGAGACCCAGTACTTC	CASSQGQGAAETQYF
TRBV28	many	TRBJ2-3	TRBD2	TGTGCCAGCAGTTTTACATGGGGACTAGCGGACACAGATACGCAGTATTTT	CASSFTWGLADTDTQYF
TRBV5-8	few	TRBJ1-2	TRBD1	TGTGCCAGCAGCCACAAGGGGGCCGGCTATGGCTACACCTTC	CASSHKGAGYGYTF
TRBV28	NA	TRBJ2-1	TRBD2	TGTGCCAGCAGTTTATTTGGGACTAGCGGGACTGAGCAGTTCTTC	CASSLFGTSGTEQFF
TRBV5-5	NA	TRBJ2-6	TRBD2	TGTGCCAGCAGCCCAGGGGGGACTAGCGGCCTTTCCGGGGCCAACGTCCTGACTTTC	CASSPGGTSGLSGANVLTF
TRBV5-6	NA	TRBJ2-7	TRBD1	TGTGCCAGCAGCTACAGGGGGTTATACGAGCAGTACTTC	CASSYRGLYEQYF
TRBV13	many	TRBJ1-1	TRBD1	TGTGCCAGCAGCCCGTGGAGGACAGGGGGGATTCCTGAAGCTTTCTTT	CASSPWRTGGIPEAFF
TRBV19	NA	TRBJ2-2	TRBD2	TGTGCCAGTAGTAGGACTAGCGGGACCGGGGAGCTGTTTTTT	CASSRTSGTGELFF
TRBV12-3/TRBV12-4	few	TRBJ2-1	NA	TGTGCCAGCAGTGGGACTGGCAGCTCCTACAATGAGCAGTTCTTC	CASSGTGSSYNEQFF
TRBV3-1	many	TRBJ2-1	NA	TGTGCCAGCAGCCAAGGCGTCGGGAGAATGCCTAATGAGCAGTTCTTC	CASSQGVGRMPNEQFF
TRBV20-1	few	TRBJ2-7	TRBD2	TGCAGTGCTAGAGATGTCCTAGCGGGTACATCCTACGAGCAGTACTTC	CSARDVLAGTSYEQYF
TRBV9	NA	TRBJ2-3	TRBD1	TGTGCCAGCAGCTTCCAGGACAGGGGGCTCGATACGCAGTATTTT	CASSFQDRGLDTQYF
TRBV5-1	many	TRBJ2-1	TRBD2	TGCGCCAGCAGCTTCGAGGGCGGGACTAGCGGATACAATGAGCAGTTCTTC	CASSFEGGTSGYNEQFF
TRBV10-3	NA	TRBJ2-7	TRBD1	TGTGCCATCAGTGAGGCCGACAGGGGTGGGTCCTACGAGCAGTACTTC	CAISEADRGGSYEQYF
TRBV5-1	many	TRBJ2-7	NA	TGTGCCAGCAGCTTTAGCAGGGCCTCTTCCTACGAGCAGTACTTC	CASSFSRASSYEQYF
TRBV18	few	TRBJ2-7	TRBD2	TGTGCCAGCTCACCGGGACTAGCGGGAGGGTTCTACGAGCAGTACTTC	CASSPGLAGGFYEQYF
TRBV28	many	TRBJ2-3	NA	TGTGCCAGCTTCGAGGGGGTATCTAGCACAGATACGCAGTATTTT	CASFEGVSSTDTQYF
TRBV4-1	NA	TRBJ1-5	TRBD1	TGCGCCAGCAGCCAAGCCCCACAGGGGCCGGGTAGCAATCAGCCCCAGCATTTT	CASSQAPQGPGSNQPQHF
TRBV20-1	few	TRBJ2-2	NA	TGCAGTGCTAATGGGGGCGCGATAACCGGGGAGCTGTTTTTT	CSANGGAITGELFF
TRBV10-3	many	TRBJ1-1	TRBD1	TGTGCCATCAGTGGGGACAGGGGCACTGAAGCTTTCTTT	CAISGDRGTEAFF
TRBV11-2	many	TRBJ2-3	TRBD1	TGTGCCAGCAGCTTACGGACAGGGGCGGGCACAGATACGCAGTATTTT	CASSLRTGAGTDTQYF
TRBV2	many	TRBJ2-2	TRBD1	TGTGCCAGCAGAGGACAGGCCACCACCGGGGAGCTGTTTTTT	CASRGQATTGELFF
TRBV7-9	NA	TRBJ2-7	TRBD2	TGTGCCAGCAGCTTAAGGACCCCCTTTTTAGCGGGAGGGTCCTACGAGCAGTACTTC	CASSLRTPFLAGGSYEQYF
TRBV19	NA	TRBJ2-1	TRBD2	TGTGCCAGTAATGGCCTAGCGGGAGGATACAATGAGCAGTTCTTC	CASNGLAGGYNEQFF
TRBV12-3/TRBV12-4	NA	TRBJ2-1	NA	TGTGCCAGCAGTTTCCAGCGACTAGACCCAAACAATGAGCAGTTCTTC	CASSFQRLDPNNEQFF
TRBV28	many	TRBJ2-3	TRBD2	TGTGCCAGCAGTTCGGTCCCCGGACTAGCGGGACTTCCACGGACAGATACGCAGTATTTT	CASSSVPGLAGLPRTDTQYF
TRBV20-1	many	TRBJ2-1	TRBD2	TGCAGTGCTGACCCCCCTAGCGGGAGGAACTACAATGAGCAGTTCTTC	CSADPPSGRNYNEQFF
TRBV24-1	many	TRBJ2-1	NA	TGTGCCACCAGCTTAGATATCAGCAATGAGCAGTTCTTC	CATSLDISNEQFF